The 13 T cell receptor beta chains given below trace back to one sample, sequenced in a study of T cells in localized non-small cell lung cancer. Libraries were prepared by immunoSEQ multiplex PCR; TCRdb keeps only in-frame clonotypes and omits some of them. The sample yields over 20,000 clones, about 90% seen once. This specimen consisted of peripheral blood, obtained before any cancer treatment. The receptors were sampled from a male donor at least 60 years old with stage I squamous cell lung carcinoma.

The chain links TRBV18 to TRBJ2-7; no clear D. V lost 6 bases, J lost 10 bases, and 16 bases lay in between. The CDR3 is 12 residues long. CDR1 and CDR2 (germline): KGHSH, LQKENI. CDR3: CASSELPGPQYF. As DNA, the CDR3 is TGTGCCAGCTCCGAACTCCCAGGACCTCAGTACTTC.

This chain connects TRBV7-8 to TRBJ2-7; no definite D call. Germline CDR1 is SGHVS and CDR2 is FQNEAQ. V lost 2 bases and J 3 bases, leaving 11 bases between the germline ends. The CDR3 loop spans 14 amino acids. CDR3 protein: CASSLMSSVYEQYF. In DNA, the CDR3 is TGTGCCAGCAGCTTAATGTCCTCCGTCTACGAGCAGTACTTC.

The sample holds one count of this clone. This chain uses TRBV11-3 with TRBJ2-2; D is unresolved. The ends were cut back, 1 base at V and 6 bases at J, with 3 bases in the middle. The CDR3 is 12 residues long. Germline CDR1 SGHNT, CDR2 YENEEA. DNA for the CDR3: TGTGCCAGCAGCTTAGTACCCGGGGAGCTGTTTTTT. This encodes CASSLVPGELFF.

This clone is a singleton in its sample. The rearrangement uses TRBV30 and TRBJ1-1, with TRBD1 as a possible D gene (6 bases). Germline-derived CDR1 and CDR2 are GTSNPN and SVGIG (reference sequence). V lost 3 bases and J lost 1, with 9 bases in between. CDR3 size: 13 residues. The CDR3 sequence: CAWRRGGNTEAFF. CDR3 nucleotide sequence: TGTGCCTGGAGGAGGGGGGGGAACACTGAAGCTTTCTTT.

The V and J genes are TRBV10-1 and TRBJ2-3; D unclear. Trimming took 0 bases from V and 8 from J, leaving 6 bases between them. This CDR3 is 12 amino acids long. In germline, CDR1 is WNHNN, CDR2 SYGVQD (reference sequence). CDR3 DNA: TGCGCCAGCAGTGAGTCTGCGAGTACGCAGTATTTT. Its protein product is CASSESASTQYF.

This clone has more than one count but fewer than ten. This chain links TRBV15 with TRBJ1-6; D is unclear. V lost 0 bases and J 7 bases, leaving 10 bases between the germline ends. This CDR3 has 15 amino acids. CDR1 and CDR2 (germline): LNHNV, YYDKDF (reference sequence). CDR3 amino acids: CATSRDPGRNSPLHF. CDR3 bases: TGTGCCACCAGCAGAGATCCCGGACGAAATTCACCCCTCCACTTT.

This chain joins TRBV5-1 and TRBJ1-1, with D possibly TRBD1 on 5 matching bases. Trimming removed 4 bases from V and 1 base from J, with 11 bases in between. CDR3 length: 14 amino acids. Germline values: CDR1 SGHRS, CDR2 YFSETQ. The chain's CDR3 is CASSPVRGNTEAFF. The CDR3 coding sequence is TGCGCCAGCAGCCCCGTAAGGGGGAACACTGAAGCTTTCTTT.

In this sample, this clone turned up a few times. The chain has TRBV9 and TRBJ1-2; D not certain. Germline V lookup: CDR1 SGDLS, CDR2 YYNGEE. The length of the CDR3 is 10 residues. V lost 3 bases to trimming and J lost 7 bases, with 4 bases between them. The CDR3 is CASSGSGYTF. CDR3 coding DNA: TGTGCCAGCAGCGGGTCTGGCTACACCTTC.

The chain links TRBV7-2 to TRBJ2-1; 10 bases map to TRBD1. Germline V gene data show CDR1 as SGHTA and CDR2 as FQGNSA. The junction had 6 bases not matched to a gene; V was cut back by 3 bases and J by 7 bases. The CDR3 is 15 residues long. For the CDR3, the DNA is TGTGCCAGCAGCTTTGGGACAGGGGCGCGGAATGAGCAGTTCTTC. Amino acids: CASSFGTGARNEQFF.

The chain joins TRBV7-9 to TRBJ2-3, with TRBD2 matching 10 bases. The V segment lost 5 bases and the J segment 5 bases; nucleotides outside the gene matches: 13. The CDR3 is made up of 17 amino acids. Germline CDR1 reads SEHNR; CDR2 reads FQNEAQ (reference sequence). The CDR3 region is CASSPAVAGGKKDTQYF. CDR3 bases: TGTGCCAGCAGCCCGGCGGTAGCGGGGGGTAAAAAAGATACGCAGTATTTT. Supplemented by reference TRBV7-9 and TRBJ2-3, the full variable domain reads DTGVSQNPRHKITKRGQNVTFRCDPISEHNRLYWYRQTLGQGPEFLTYFQNEAQLEKSRLLSDRFSAERPKGSFSTLEIQRTEQGDSAMYLCASSPAVAGGKKDTQYFGPGTRLTVL.

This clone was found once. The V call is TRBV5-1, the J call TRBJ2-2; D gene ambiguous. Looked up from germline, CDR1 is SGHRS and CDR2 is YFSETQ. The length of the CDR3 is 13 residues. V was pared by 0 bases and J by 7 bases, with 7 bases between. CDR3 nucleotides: TGCGCCAGCAGCTTGGTTGTGGACGGGGAGCTGTTTTTT. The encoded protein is CASSLVVDGELFF.

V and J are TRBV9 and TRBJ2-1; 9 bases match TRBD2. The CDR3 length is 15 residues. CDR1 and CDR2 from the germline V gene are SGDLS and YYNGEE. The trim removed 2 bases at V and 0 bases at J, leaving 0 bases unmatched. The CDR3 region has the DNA TGTGCCAGCAGCGTTAGCGGGAGCTCCTACAATGAGCAGTTCTTC. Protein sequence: CASSVSGSSYNEQFF.

The CDR3 DNA is TGTGCCAGCAGCTTAGTAGGGGTAACTGAAGCTTTCTTT. Translation gives CASSLVGVTEAFF. The V call is TRBV7-9, the J call TRBJ1-1, with D maybe TRBD1 (5 bases). From germline, CDR1 is SEHNR and CDR2 FQNEAQ (reference sequence). The V and J ends lost 1 base and 5 bases respectively, with 8 bases between them. The CDR3 runs 13 residues.